Below are 30 T cell receptor beta chains sequenced from a single sample in a study of beta chain features in type 1 diabetes. cDNA synthesis used the whole RNA isolate, giving expressed TCRB sequences. Measured with immunoSEQ multiplex PCR; TCRdb has only the in-frame clones, and not every one. The sample shows around 240,000 clones, 68% of them seen only once. The sample taken for sequencing was naive CD4+ T cells from blood. The receptors shown here come from a man aged 25 to 45 in good health.

This clone showed up just once. The V gene is TRBV10-3, the J gene TRBJ1-1, with D perhaps TRBD1 (5 bases). Germline CDR1 is ENHRY and CDR2 is SYGVKD. This CDR3 contains 13 residues. V gave up 7 bases and J gave up 2 bases, with 11 bases separating them. This CDR3 reads CAITSQGNTEAFF. For the CDR3, the DNA is TGTGCCATCACCTCCCAGGGAAACACTGAAGCTTTCTTT.

This clone was seen more than once but under ten times. This sequence joins TRBV30 and TRBJ2-2; D unclear. Per the germline V gene, CDR1 is GTSNPN and CDR2 is SVGIG (reference sequence). This CDR3 has 11 residues. Trimming took off 1 base at V and 11 bases at J, with 8 bases between the two ends. The CDR3 DNA reads TGTGCCTGGAGTGGGGCTTACGAGCTGTTTTTT. It specifies CAWSGAYELFF. Complete variable domain (other parts from reference TRBV30 and TRBJ2-2): SQTIHQWPATLVQPVGSPLSLECTVEGTSNPNLYWYRQAAGRGLQLLFYSVGIGQISSEVPQNLSASRPQDRQFILSSKKLLLSDSGFYLCAWSGAYELFFGEGSRLTVL.

This rearrangement joins TRBV5-4 to TRBJ2-3; D gene ambiguous. The V and J ends lost 3 bases and 6 bases respectively, with 8 bases between them. The CDR3 consists of 12 residues. CDR1 SGHNT and CDR2 YYREEE come from the germline V gene (reference sequence). CDR3 sequence reads: CASSSTVDTQYF. The CDR3 nucleotides read TGTGCCAGCAGCTCGACCGTGGATACGCAGTATTTT.

The chain couples TRBV7-9 to TRBJ2-1; D is unresolved. This CDR3 has 17 amino acids. CDR1 is SEHNR and CDR2 is FQNEAQ in the germline V gene (reference sequence). The V gene lost 5 bases and the J gene lost 0 bases, with 17 bases spanning the gap. In nucleotides, the CDR3 is TGTGCCAGCAGCCCTACTAAACCGCTTAGCTCCTACAATGAGCAGTTCTTC. This translates into CASSPTKPLSSYNEQFF. Drawing the rest from reference TRBV7-9 and TRBJ2-1, the complete variable domain is DTGVSQNPRHKITKRGQNVTFRCDPISEHNRLYWYRQTLGQGPEFLTYFQNEAQLEKSRLLSDRFSAERPKGSFSTLEIQRTEQGDSAMYLCASSPTKPLSSYNEQFFGPGTRLTVL.

The chain couples TRBV30 to TRBJ1-2; tentatively, D is TRBD1 (5 bases). With 4 bases removed from V and 1 base from J, the gap between germline ends came to 13 bases. From germline, CDR1 is GTSNPN and CDR2 SVGIG (reference sequence). This CDR3 region has 14 residues. The DNA of the CDR3 is TGTGCCTGGACGCGAGAAGGACATAACTATGGCTACACCTTC. Its protein product is CAWTREGHNYGYTF.

This chain links TRBV7-2 with TRBJ2-3; maybe TRBD2 (5 bases). The CDR3 runs 14 residues. V was trimmed by 5 bases and J by 8 bases, leaving 17 bases between them. Germline values: CDR1 SGHTA, CDR2 FQGNSA. CDR3 sequence (DNA): TGTGCCAGCAGCCGGGGAAATAGTCAAGGTACGCAGTATTTT. This gives the protein CASSRGNSQGTQYF. Combining the CDR3 with reference TRBV7-2 and TRBJ2-3 gives the whole variable domain GAGVSQSPSNKVTEKGKDVELRCDPISGHTALYWYRQSLGQGLEFLIYFQGNSAPDKSGLPSDRFSAERTGGSVSTLTIQRTQQEDSAVYLCASSRGNSQGTQYFGPGTRLTVL.

The chain recombines TRBV29-1 with TRBJ1-3, with D possibly TRBD1 on 6 matching bases. CDR1 and CDR2 from the germline V gene are SQVTM and ANQGSEA. The CDR3 contains 16 residues. Trimming stripped 5 bases from V and 0 bases from J, with 17 bases between. CDR3 protein: CSVTHRGQSSGNTIYF. CDR3 bases: TGCAGCGTTACTCACCGCGGACAGTCCTCTGGAAACACCATATATTTT.

A remark on this clone: Other DNA variants within this sample encode the same CDR3. This chain links TRBV30 with TRBJ2-3; D is undetermined. V gave up 1 base and J gave up 0 bases, with 2 bases separating them. Germline V gene sequence: CDR1 GTSNPN, CDR2 SVGIG (reference sequence). The CDR3 sequence is 12 residues long. This CDR3 is CAWSDSTDTQYF. For the CDR3, the DNA is TGTGCCTGGAGTGACAGCACAGATACGCAGTATTTT.

This clone was observed once. Here the CDR3 DNA reads TGTGCCTGGACAGGAGCGGGCTATGAGCAGTTCTTC. This gives the protein CAWTGAGYEQFF. This rearrangement joins TRBV30 to TRBJ2-1, with D perhaps matching TRBD2 (6 bases). Trimming left V 4 bases short and J 8 bases short, with 12 bases between. The germline V gene encodes CDR1 GTSNPN and CDR2 SVGIG (reference sequence). The CDR3 extends over 12 amino acids.

The chain couples TRBV18 to TRBJ2-1; tentatively, D is TRBD2 (5 bases). The germline gives CDR1 KGHSH, CDR2 LQKENI. Trimming cost V 3 bases and J 0 bases, with 9 bases left between them. The CDR3 contains 15 residues. The CDR3 sequence: CASSPEGSSYNEQFF. The CDR3 coding sequence is TGTGCCAGCTCACCCGAAGGGAGCTCCTACAATGAGCAGTTCTTC.

J is TRBJ2-7 and V is TRBV30; D unresolved. Trimming took 2 bases from V and 3 from J, leaving 8 bases between them. In germline, CDR1 is GTSNPN, CDR2 SVGIG (reference sequence). The CDR3 sequence is 12 residues long. The CDR3 DNA reads as TGTGCCTGGAGTATTTGGGACTACGAGCAGTACTTC. It encodes CAWSIWDYEQYF.

This clone was seen once. CDR3 loop: CASKDRARETQYF. DNA for the CDR3: TGTGCCAGCAAGGACAGGGCGCGAGAGACCCAGTACTTC. This chain links TRBV28 with TRBJ2-5; the match to TRBD1 covers 8 bases. The CDR3 length is 13 residues. Germline CDR1 MDHEN, CDR2 SYDVKM. The V gene end was trimmed by 7 bases and the J gene end by 4 bases; junction bases not matched to a gene: 5.

The chain combines TRBV7-2 with TRBJ1-1, with 7 positions matching TRBD1. V lost 1 base to trimming and J lost 7 bases; unmatched junction nucleotides: 6. Germline values: CDR1 SGHTA, CDR2 FQGNSA. The CDR3 spans 14 residues. For the CDR3, the DNA is TGTGCCAGCAGCTTAGTGTCAGGGGGGATTGAAGCTTTCTTT. It specifies CASSLVSGGIEAFF.

Notes on this clone: This specimen includes other DNA sequences encoding the same CDR3. The V and J genes are TRBV29-1 and TRBJ2-5; 8 bases map to TRBD1. The ends lost 6 bases at V and 4 bases at J; junction bases unmatched: 7. The CDR3 covers 13 residues. Germline values: CDR1 SQVTM, CDR2 ANQGSEA. The CDR3 sequence: CSVATGARETQYF. The CDR3 nucleotides read TGCAGCGTAGCGACAGGGGCCCGAGAGACCCAGTACTTC. The entire variable domain, with the rest obtained from reference TRBV29-1 and TRBJ2-5, is as follows: SAVISQKPSRDICQRGTSLTIQCQVDSQVTMMFWYRQQPGQSLTLIATANQGSEATYESGFVIDKFPISRPNLTFSTLTVSNMSPEDSSIYLCSVATGARETQYFGPGTRLLVL.

V and J are TRBV25-1 and TRBJ2-2; weak D call: TRBD2 (6 bases). V lost 5 bases, J lost 7 bases, and 11 bases lay in between. The CDR3 is 13 amino acids. Germline values: CDR1 MGHDK, CDR2 SYGVNS. CDR3 sequence (DNA): TGTGCCAGCAGTTTATCCGGGGGCGGGGAGCTGTTTTTT. Translating gives CASSLSGGGELFF.

V and J are TRBV19 and TRBJ2-5; TRBD1 is a possible D gene (6 bases). CDR3 length: 15 amino acids. Trimming removed 4 bases at V and 4 bases at J, with 16 bases between. The germline gives CDR1 LNHDA, CDR2 SQIVND (reference sequence). CDR3 nucleotides: TGTGCCAGTAGTACCGGACAGAGGGGTGGAGAGACCCAGTACTTC. It yields the protein CASSTGQRGGETQYF.

The chain carries TRBV29-1 and TRBJ2-5; maybe TRBD1 (6 bases). The length of the CDR3 is 14 residues. CDR1 and CDR2 from the germline V gene are SQVTM and ANQGSEA. Trimming took off 2 bases at V and 1 base at J, with 11 bases between the two ends. CDR3 coding DNA: TGCAGCGTTGAATGGGGGCACTCCCAAGAGACCCAGTACTTC. Encoded protein: CSVEWGHSQETQYF. The full variable domain, its missing parts supplied by reference TRBV29-1 and TRBJ2-5, is SAVISQKPSRDICQRGTSLTIQCQVDSQVTMMFWYRQQPGQSLTLIATANQGSEATYESGFVIDKFPISRPNLTFSTLTVSNMSPEDSSIYLCSVEWGHSQETQYFGPGTRLLVL.

The rearrangement links TRBV29-1 to TRBJ2-2; no clear D. V lost 5 bases, J lost 5 bases, and 6 bases lay in between. CDR1 is SQVTM and CDR2 is ANQGSEA in the germline V gene. This CDR3 region has 11 residues. The CDR3 here is CSVFGTGELFF. The DNA for the CDR3 is TGCAGCGTTTTTGGTACCGGGGAGCTGTTTTTT.

This clone was observed a few times. The chain links TRBV29-1 to TRBJ2-2; no clear D gene. The V end lost 4 bases, the J end lost 2 bases, and 11 bases lay between the germline ends. Germline V gene data show CDR1 as SQVTM and CDR2 as ANQGSEA. The CDR3 is 14 residues long. The CDR3 loop is CSVAQRINTGELFF. DNA for the CDR3: TGCAGCGTTGCACAACGGATTAACACCGGGGAGCTGTTTTTT.

V is TRBV7-8 and J is TRBJ2-5; D is possibly TRBD1 or TRBD2 (6 bases each). The CDR3 contains 17 residues. Trimming cost V 5 bases and J 1 base, with 20 bases left between them. Per the germline V gene, CDR1 is SGHVS and CDR2 is FQNEAQ. The CDR3 sequence is CASSPERGLGSQETQYF. The CDR3 DNA follows: TGTGCCAGCAGCCCGGAACGGGGGCTCGGGTCCCAAGAGACCCAGTACTTC.

This clone showed up just a few times. J is TRBJ2-2 and V is TRBV29-1, with D possibly being TRBD2 (6 bases). Germline V gene sequence: CDR1 SQVTM, CDR2 ANQGSEA. V was shortened by 5 bases and J by 1 base, with 17 bases between the two germline ends. The CDR3 totals 16 residues. In nucleotides, the CDR3 is TGCAGCGTTTGGGGGGTCGAGTACCAGAACACCGGGGAGCTGTTTTTT. Protein product: CSVWGVEYQNTGELFF.

The chain carries TRBV20-1 and TRBJ2-3, with unresolved D. Trimming shortened V by 5 bases and J by 3 bases, and 6 bases separated the two germline ends. CDR3 length: 11 amino acids. CDR1 and CDR2 (germline): DFQATT, SNEGSKA (reference sequence). The DNA for the CDR3 is TGCAGTGCTGGAAAGACAGATACGCAGTATTTT. It is translated as CSAGKTDTQYF.

V gene TRBV30 combines with J gene TRBJ2-1; 7 bases are shared with TRBD2. CDR3 length: 13 amino acids. The trim removed 5 bases at V and 9 bases at J, leaving 10 bases unmatched. Germline-derived CDR1 and CDR2 are GTSNPN and SVGIG (reference sequence). CDR3: CAWANRGDGEQFF. CDR3 sequence (DNA): TGTGCCTGGGCAAATCGGGGGGACGGTGAGCAGTTCTTC.

Only a few counts were recorded for this clone. The chain recombines TRBV15 with TRBJ2-1; 14 bases line up with TRBD2. The germline CDR1 and CDR2 sequences are LNHNV and YYDKDF (reference sequence). The junction had 6 bases not matched to a gene; V was cut back by 6 bases and J by 8 bases. This CDR3 comprises 15 residues. The CDR3 region has the DNA TGTGCCACCAGTGCCGGGACTAGCGGGAGAGATGAGCAGTTCTTC. Its translation is CATSAGTSGRDEQFF. Full variable domain (remainder filled in from reference TRBV15 and TRBJ2-1): DAMVIQNPRYQVTQFGKPVTLSCSQTLNHNVMYWYQQKSSQAPKLLFHYYDKDFNNEADTPDNFQSRRPNTSFCFLDIRSPGLGDTAMYLCATSAGTSGRDEQFFGPGTRLTVL.

Worth noting for this clone: Within the sample, other DNA sequences also encode this same CDR3. The chain uses TRBV7-9 and TRBJ2-7; no firm D call. CDR1 and CDR2 from the germline V gene are SEHNR and FQNEAQ (reference sequence). CDR3 length equals 11 residues. The V end was cut by 5 bases, the J end by 7 bases, with 9 bases between. The CDR3 is CASSPLVEQYF. The CDR3 DNA sequence: TGTGCCAGCAGCCCTCTAGTAGAGCAGTACTTC.

The rearrangement links TRBV29-1 to TRBJ1-1; 9 nucleotides align to TRBD1. Germline CDR1 reads SQVTM; CDR2 reads ANQGSEA. J gave up 6 bases and V 6 bases, and 11 bases lay outside the gene matches. The CDR3 length is 14 residues. This CDR3 is CSVDRQGVGSEAFF. DNA of the CDR3: TGCAGCGTAGATCGACAGGGGGTAGGATCTGAAGCTTTCTTT.

This clone came up a few times. The chain joins TRBV29-1 to TRBJ2-3; 7 bases map to TRBD1. Trimming removed 6 bases from V and 9 bases from J; junction bases left unmatched: 3. CDR3 length equals 10 residues. Germline assignment: CDR1 SQVTM and CDR2 ANQGSEA. The CDR3 bases are TGCAGCGTAACAGGGGAAACGCAGTATTTT. Translating gives CSVTGETQYF.

This clone was seen a few times. The rearrangement joins TRBV7-9 to TRBJ2-1; 8 bases agree with TRBD2. Germline V gives CDR1 SEHNR, CDR2 FQNEAQ (reference sequence). V was clipped by 0 bases and J by 5 bases; unmatched bases: 3. CDR3 length equals 15 residues. For the CDR3, the DNA is TGTGCCAGCAGCTTAGCAGGGACTAGGGACAATGAGCAGTTCTTC. Translated: CASSLAGTRDNEQFF.

CDR3 nucleotides: TGCAGCGTTTCCGTGGGGTGGAACTATGGCTACACCTTC. Translating gives CSVSVGWNYGYTF. V is TRBV29-1 and J is TRBJ1-2; D is undetermined. Germline values: CDR1 SQVTM, CDR2 ANQGSEA. This CDR3 comprises 13 residues. Trimming took 5 bases from V and 2 from J, leaving 12 bases between them.

The rearrangement links TRBV7-2 to TRBJ1-1; the D is unclear. V was cut by 3 bases and J by 5 bases, with 7 bases left in between. CDR1 SGHTA and CDR2 FQGNSA come from the germline V gene. This CDR3 has 12 amino acids. For the CDR3, the DNA is TGTGCCAGCAGCTTTGAGGGAACTGAAGCTTTCTTT. As protein: CASSFEGTEAFF.